These T cell receptor beta chains were read from a single sample in a study of graft-versus-host responses after intestinal transplantation. Assay: immunoSEQ multiplex PCR; the TCRdb copy retains only in-frame clones and omits some. This sample has approximately 85,000 clones, with under 95% found just once. No antigen has been assigned to these receptors. Sequencing was performed on unstimulated CD8+ T cells sorted from spleen or lymph node cells, taken before transplant. These receptor sequences come from a human donor who was the organ donor for an intestinal transplant. Both conserved end residues are part of each CDR3. The D gene is left open where the match is weak. A row's size may be missing; if present it is once, few, many or a size class.

abundance	d_gene	v_gene	j_gene	CDR3aa	CDR3nt
-	-	TRBV25-1	TRBJ2-7	CASSDSSPEYEQYF	TGTGCCAGCAGTGATTCTAGCCCGGAATACGAGCAGTACTTC
-	TRBD2	TRBV5-5	TRBJ2-7	CASSTPLAGGPYEQYF	TGTGCCAGCAGCACCCCGCTAGCGGGGGGTCCCTACGAGCAGTACTTC
-	-	TRBV7-8	TRBJ1-4	CASSLDEEEATNEKLFF	TGTGCCAGCAGCTTAGACGAGGAGGAAGCAACTAATGAAAAACTGTTTTTT
-	-	TRBV14	TRBJ2-7	CASRQELEVAYEQYF	TGTGCCAGCAGGCAGGAACTAGAAGTGGCCTACGAGCAGTACTTC
-	TRBD1	TRBV19	TRBJ2-7	CASSIGQGALYEQYF	TGTGCCAGTAGTATAGGGCAGGGGGCCCTATACGAGCAGTACTTC
-	-	TRBV11-2	TRBJ1-3	CASSTNPDTNSGNTIYF	TGTGCCAGCAGCACAAACCCGGACACCAACTCTGGAAACACCATATATTTT
-	-	TRBV7-2	TRBJ2-3	CASSLDPYDTQYF	TGTGCCAGCAGCTTAGATCCGTACGATACGCAGTATTTT
-	-	TRBV29-1	TRBJ2-3	CSASLESTDTQYF	TGCAGCGCCTCACTAGAATCAACAGATACGCAGTATTTT
-	TRBD1	TRBV25-1	TRBJ2-3	CASSGLLRTGDTDTQYF	TGTGCCAGCAGTGGGTTACTGAGGACAGGGGACACAGATACGCAGTATTTT
-	TRBD2	TRBV5-4	TRBJ2-5	CASSPGLSGETQYF	TGTGCCAGCAGCCCGGGACTATCGGGAGAGACCCAGTACTTC
-	TRBD1	TRBV6-1	TRBJ2-7	CAIGTAEPEQYF	TGTGCCATCGGGACAGCGGAGCCCGAGCAGTACTTC
-	-	TRBV9	TRBJ1-1	CASSGRKREAFF	TGTGCCAGCAGCGGACGGAAGAGGGAAGCTTTCTTT
once	-	TRBV27	TRBJ2-1	CASSATDYNEQFF	TGTGCCAGCAGTGCCACAGATTACAATGAGCAGTTCTTC
-	TRBD1	TRBV27	TRBJ2-7	CASRRTGAAYEQYF	TGTGCCAGCAGACGGACAGGGGCGGCCTACGAGCAGTACTTC
-	TRBD2	TRBV9	TRBJ2-7	CASSLGATSGEQYF	TGTGCCAGCAGCCTAGGGGCAACTAGCGGCGAGCAGTACTTC
-	TRBD1	TRBV7-9	TRBJ2-6	CASSLRDREISGANVLTF	TGTGCCAGCAGCCTTCGGGACAGGGAGATCTCTGGGGCCAACGTCCTGACTTTC
-	-	TRBV7-9	TRBJ1-4	CASSHELETNEKLFF	TGTGCCAGCAGCCACGAACTGGAAACTAATGAAAAACTGTTTTTT
-	-	TRBV19	TRBJ1-4	CASSITGTPNEKLFF	TGTGCCAGTAGTATAACGGGGACACCTAATGAAAAACTGTTTTTT
-	-	TRBV6-5	TRBJ2-3	CASRARGATDTQYF	TGTGCCAGCAGGGCGAGGGGGGCAACAGATACGCAGTATTTT
-	-	TRBV7-8	TRBJ2-3	CASSLEGTTSTDTQYF	TGTGCCAGCAGCTTAGAGGGCACTACTAGCACAGATACGCAGTATTTT
once	-	TRBV5-4	TRBJ2-5	CASSTYFQETQYF	TGTGCCAGCAGCACCTACTTCCAAGAGACCCAGTACTTC
-	TRBD1	TRBV6-6	TRBJ1-1	CASSYPPGGGGLQAFF	TGTGCCAGCAGTTACCCACCTGGAGGGGGCGGGCTGCAAGCTTTCTTT
once	-	TRBV18	TRBJ2-7	CASSRWDSSYEQYF	TGTGCCAGCTCCAGATGGGACTCCTCCTACGAGCAGTACTTC
-	TRBD1	TRBV5-1	TRBJ2-7	CASSLAGQGLSYEQYF	TGCGCCAGCAGCTTGGCGGGACAGGGACTCTCCTACGAGCAGTACTTC
-	-	TRBV19	TRBJ2-3	CASRAGGTDTQYF	TGTGCCAGTAGGGCAGGGGGCACAGATACGCAGTATTTT
-	-	TRBV9	TRBJ2-5	CASSVGVSYQETQYF	TGTGCCAGCAGCGTAGGAGTGTCGTACCAAGAGACCCAGTACTTC
-	-	TRBV5-6	TRBJ1-1	CASSWGPEQGEFF	TGTGCCAGCAGCTGGGGGCCCGAACAGGGAGAATTCTTT
-	-	TRBV27	TRBJ1-1	CASSLNGGGAEAFF	TGTGCCAGCAGTTTAAATGGGGGGGGCGCTGAAGCTTTCTTT
-	-	TRBV29-1	TRBJ2-1	CSVMGGGYNEQFF	TGCAGCGTTATGGGGGGTGGGTACAATGAGCAGTTCTTC
-	TRBD2	TRBV19	TRBJ2-5	CASSPIGRAFETQYF	TGTGCCAGTAGTCCCATCGGGAGGGCCTTTGAGACCCAGTACTTC
-	TRBD1	TRBV2	TRBJ2-2	CASKGAVNTGELFF	TGTGCCAGCAAGGGGGCGGTGAACACCGGGGAGCTGTTTTTT
-	-	TRBV14	TRBJ2-7	CASSQDAGSYEQYF	TGTGCCAGCAGCCAAGATGCAGGGTCCTACGAGCAGTACTTC
-	-	TRBV5-4	TRBJ2-1	CASTIDTGIPNEQFF	TGTGCCAGCACCATAGATACCGGTATTCCCAATGAGCAGTTCTTC
-	-	TRBV6-1	TRBJ2-1	CASSEIPGPHNEQFF	TGTGCCAGCAGTGAAATTCCGGGACCCCACAATGAGCAGTTCTTC